This T cell receptor beta chain was observed in a study of CD8+CD57+ T cells in acquired aplastic anemia (dated by TCRdb to the late 2010s). With respect to the entire study: A mean of approximately 2.9 ug of DNA, ranging from about 0.17 to 30 ug, was extracted from sorted CD4+ and CD8+ cells. CD8+CD57+ expansion was defined as frequency above the mean frequency observed in healthy subjects.

Flow cytometry had shown CD8+CD57+ cell expansion in the patients selected for sequencing. All patients had severe acquired aplastic anemia diagnosed by International Study of Aplastic Anemia and Agranulocytosis and Camitta criteria. At the time blood was sampled, none of the patients had received any therapy. In this study, sorted CD4+ and CD8+ T cells from the blood of healthy subjects and of severe aplastic anemia patients had their TCR repertoires deep-sequenced. In the USA, patient enrollment took place under clinicaltrials.gov protocols 00001620, 01623167, 00001397, 00071045, 00081523 and 00961064. Ficoll-Paque density gradient centrifugation was used to isolate peripheral blood mononuclear cells. CD4+ and CD8+ T cells were sorted by FACS or magnetic beads before DNA extraction. This clonotype came up many times. This clone's antigen is unknown. The record has no base qualities; no much larger clone is one base away.

What the authors observed across the whole study: Between patients and healthy controls, no significant difference in CD8+ Simpson's diversity was found (P=0.060). Fewer than 35 CD8+ CDR3 sequences were found to be shared between patients and controls, but these sequences appeared to be highly expressed in patients and within the immunodominant clones of the patients.

The CDR3 numbers 14 residues from cysteine through phenylalanine. Just the 42-base CDR3 DNA is kept, in frame starting at base 1. CDR1 and CDR2, looked up from the germline V gene (reference sequence), are SEHNR and FQNEAQ. From V the trimming removes 5 bases and from J it removes 10 bases, while the gene matches leave 7 bases of the junction unaccounted for. Profiling of TCR beta VDJ combinations and CDR3 sequences used genomic DNA as the template. TCR repertoire sequencing was run on an Illumina HiSeq 2000. The authors' pipeline ran thus. Repertoires were assessed using TRBV/TRBJ rearrangement plots, CDR3 size and DJ length profiles, and Simpson's diversity index. The immunodominant clone was defined as the most abundant DNA sequence in deep sequencing data. CDR3 amino acid sequences were screened for sharing across subjects and compared with published repertoires and the VDJdb database. The raw public data were reprocessed by TCRdb itself: fastp quality trimming at Q25, MiXCR clonotype calling, in-frame beta chains only. Each CDR3 protein appears once, grouped with its most common genes and DNA. The V and J calls were determined by TCRdb, not by the authors. The sample has some 180,000 distinct CDR3 sequences on record, 48% of them singletons. 10% to 15% of the sample lies in the top ten.

This receptor was identified in a human donor with aplastic anemia. The source material was sorted CD4+, CD8+, or CD8+CD57+ T cells (not recorded which) from PBMCs. The sequence joins TRBV7-9 to TRBJ1-6, and TRBD1 matches 8 of the central bases. CDR3 loop: CASSMDRDDSPLHF. The DNA sequence is as follows: TGTGCCAGCAGCATGGACAGGGACGACTCACCCCTCCACTTT.